This T cell receptor beta chain was identified during a study of T cells after posttransplantation cyclophosphamide. Produced via immunoSEQ multiplex PCR; TCRdb's table is partial and in-frame only. The sample consists of tens of thousands of clones, approximately 76% of them appearing once. The TCR was taken from a woman aged 55-69 years in good health, CMV-negative, and a related stem cell transplant donor. Specimen: memory CD4+ T cells sorted from PBMCs.

CDR3 protein: CASSQRNEQFF. CDR3 DNA: TGTGCCAGCTCACAGCGCAATGAGCAGTTCTTC. This chain joins TRBV18 and TRBJ2-1; D unresolved. Trimming took off 4 bases at V and 6 bases at J, with 4 bases between the two ends. CDR1 and CDR2 (germline): KGHSH, LQKENI. This CDR3 region has 11 residues.